This T cell receptor (beta chain) originates from a study of blood T cell repertoires in COVID-19. With 4 bases removed from V and 5 bases from J, the gap between germline ends came to 7 bases. The CDR3 loop spans 13 amino acids. Germline V gives CDR1 SGHRS, CDR2 YFSETQ. Repertoires were generated with immunoSEQ multiplex PCR, while TCRdb's copy carries only in-frame clones and drops some. This table holds tens of thousands of clones, roughly 78% found once. This clonotype was obtained from a woman of 80 years or more with acute or convalescent COVID-19. The chain combines TRBV5-1 with TRBJ2-6; no definite D call. Sequenced sample: peripheral blood. The CDR3 region is CASSIDRANVLTF. CDR3 nucleotides: TGCGCCAGCAGCATAGACAGGGCCAACGTCCTGACTTTC.